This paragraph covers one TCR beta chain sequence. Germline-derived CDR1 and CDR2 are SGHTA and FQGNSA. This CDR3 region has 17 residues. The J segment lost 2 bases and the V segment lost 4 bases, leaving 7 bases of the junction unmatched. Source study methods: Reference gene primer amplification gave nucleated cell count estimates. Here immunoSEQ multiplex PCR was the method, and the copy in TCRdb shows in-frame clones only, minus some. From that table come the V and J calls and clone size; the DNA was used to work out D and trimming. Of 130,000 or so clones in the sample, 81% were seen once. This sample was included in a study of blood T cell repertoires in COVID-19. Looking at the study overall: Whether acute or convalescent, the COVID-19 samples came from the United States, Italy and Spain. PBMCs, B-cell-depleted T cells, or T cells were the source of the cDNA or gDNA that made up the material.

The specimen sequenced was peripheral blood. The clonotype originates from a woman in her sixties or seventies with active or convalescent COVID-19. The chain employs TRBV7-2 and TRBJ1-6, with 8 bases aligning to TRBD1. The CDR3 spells CASSSGTGEAYNSPLHF. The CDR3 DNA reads TGTGCCAGCAGCTCCGGGACAGGAGAAGCCTATAATTCACCCCTCCACTTT.